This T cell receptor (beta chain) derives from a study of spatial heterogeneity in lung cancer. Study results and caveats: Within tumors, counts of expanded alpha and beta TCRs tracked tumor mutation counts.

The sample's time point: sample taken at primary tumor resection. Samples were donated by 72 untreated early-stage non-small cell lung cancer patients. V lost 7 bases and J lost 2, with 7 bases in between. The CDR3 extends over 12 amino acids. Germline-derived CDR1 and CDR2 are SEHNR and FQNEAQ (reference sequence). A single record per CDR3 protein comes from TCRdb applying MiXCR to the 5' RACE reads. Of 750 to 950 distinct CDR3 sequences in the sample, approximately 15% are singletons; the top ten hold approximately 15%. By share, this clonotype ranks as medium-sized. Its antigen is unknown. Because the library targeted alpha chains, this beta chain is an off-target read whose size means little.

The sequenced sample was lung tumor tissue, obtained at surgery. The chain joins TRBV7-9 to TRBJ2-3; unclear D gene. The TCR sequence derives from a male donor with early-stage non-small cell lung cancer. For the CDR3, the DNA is TGTGCCAGCACCCCCAACACAGATACGCAGTATTTT. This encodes CASTPNTDTQYF.